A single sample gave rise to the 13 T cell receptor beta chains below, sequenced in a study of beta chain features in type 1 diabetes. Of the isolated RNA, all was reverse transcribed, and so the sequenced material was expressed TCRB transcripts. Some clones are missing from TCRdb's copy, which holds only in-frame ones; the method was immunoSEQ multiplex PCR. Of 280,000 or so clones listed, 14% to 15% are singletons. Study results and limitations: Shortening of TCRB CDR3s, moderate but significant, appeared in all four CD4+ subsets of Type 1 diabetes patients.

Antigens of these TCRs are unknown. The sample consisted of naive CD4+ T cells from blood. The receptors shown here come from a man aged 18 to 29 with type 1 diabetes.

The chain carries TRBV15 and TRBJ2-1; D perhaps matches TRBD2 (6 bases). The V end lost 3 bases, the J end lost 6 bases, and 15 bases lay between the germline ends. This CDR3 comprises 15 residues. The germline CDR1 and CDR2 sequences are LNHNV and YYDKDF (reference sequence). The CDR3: CATSRAGLPGNEQFF. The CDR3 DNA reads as TGTGCCACCAGCAGGGCGGGACTCCCCGGCAATGAGCAGTTCTTC. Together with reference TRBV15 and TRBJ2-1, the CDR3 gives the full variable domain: DAMVIQNPRYQVTQFGKPVTLSCSQTLNHNVMYWYQQKSSQAPKLLFHYYDKDFNNEADTPDNFQSRRPNTSFCFLDIRSPGLGDTAMYLCATSRAGLPGNEQFFGPGTRLTVL.

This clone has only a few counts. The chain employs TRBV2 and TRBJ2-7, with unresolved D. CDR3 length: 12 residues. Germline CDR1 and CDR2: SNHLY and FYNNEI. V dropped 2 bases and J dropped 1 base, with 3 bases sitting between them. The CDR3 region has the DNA TGTGCCAGCAGTGAACAGTCCTACGAGCAGTACTTC. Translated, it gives CASSEQSYEQYF.

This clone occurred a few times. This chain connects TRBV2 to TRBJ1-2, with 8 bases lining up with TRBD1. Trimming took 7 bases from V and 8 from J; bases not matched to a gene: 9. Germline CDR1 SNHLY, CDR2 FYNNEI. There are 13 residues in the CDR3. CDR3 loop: CASIEGTGYGYTF. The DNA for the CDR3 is TGTGCCAGCATCGAAGGGACAGGCTACGGCTACACCTTC.

The CDR3 bases are TGTGCCAGCAGTACCCGACAGGGAGATGAAAAACTGTTTTTT. It is translated as CASSTRQGDEKLFF. This rearrangement joins TRBV27 to TRBJ1-4; TRBD1 aligns across 7 bases. Germline lookup yields CDR1 MNHEY and CDR2 SMNVEV (reference sequence). The CDR3 loop spans 14 amino acids. V lost 5 bases and J lost 6; bases outside the gene matches: 6.

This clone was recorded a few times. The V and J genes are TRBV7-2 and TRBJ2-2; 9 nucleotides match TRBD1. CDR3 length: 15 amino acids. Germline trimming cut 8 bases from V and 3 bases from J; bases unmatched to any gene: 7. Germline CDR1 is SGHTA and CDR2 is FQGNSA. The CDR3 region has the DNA TGTGCCAGCTCATTACAGGGGGCCGACACCGGGGAGCTGTTTTTT. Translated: CASSLQGADTGELFF.

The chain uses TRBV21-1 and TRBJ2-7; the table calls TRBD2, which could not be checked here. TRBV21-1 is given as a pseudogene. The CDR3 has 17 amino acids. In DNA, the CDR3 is TGTGCCAGCAGCAAGTTAGCGGGAGCTGTGATCTCCGACGAGCAGTACTTC. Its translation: CASSKLAGAVISDEQYF.

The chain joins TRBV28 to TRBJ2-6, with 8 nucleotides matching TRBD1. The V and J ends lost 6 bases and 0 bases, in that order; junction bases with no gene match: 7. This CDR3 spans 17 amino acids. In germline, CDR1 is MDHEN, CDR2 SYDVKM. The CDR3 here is CASSPGQVYSGANVLTF. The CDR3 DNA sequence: TGTGCCAGCAGCCCGGGACAGGTATACTCTGGGGCCAACGTCCTGACTTTC.

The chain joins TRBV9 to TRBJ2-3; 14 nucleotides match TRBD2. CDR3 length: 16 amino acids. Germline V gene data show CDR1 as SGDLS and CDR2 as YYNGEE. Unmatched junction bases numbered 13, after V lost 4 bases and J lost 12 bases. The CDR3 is CASSWTSGGPRSRQYF. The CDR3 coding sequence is TGTGCCAGCAGCTGGACTAGCGGGGGGCCCCGCAGCCGACAGTATTTT.

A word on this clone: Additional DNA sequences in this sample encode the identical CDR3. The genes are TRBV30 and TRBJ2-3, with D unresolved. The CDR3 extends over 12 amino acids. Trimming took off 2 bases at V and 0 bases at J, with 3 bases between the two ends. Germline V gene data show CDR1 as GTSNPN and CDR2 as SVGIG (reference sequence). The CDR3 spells CAWSQSTDTQYF. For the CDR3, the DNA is TGTGCCTGGAGTCAAAGCACAGATACGCAGTATTTT.

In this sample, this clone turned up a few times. CDR3 amino acids: CASSEYFSLRAEQFF. The CDR3 DNA follows: TGTGCCAGCAGTGAATACTTTAGCCTGAGGGCTGAGCAGTTCTTC. The rearrangement uses TRBV2 and TRBJ2-1; tentatively, D is TRBD2 (5 bases). The germline CDR1 and CDR2 sequences are SNHLY and FYNNEI. CDR3 length: 15 amino acids. Between the trimmed V and J ends, which lost 2 bases and 9 bases, there was a span of 17 bases.

Here the CDR3 reads CAWSSRGGTDTQYF. The CDR3 DNA reads TGTGCCTGGAGTTCCAGGGGAGGCACAGATACGCAGTATTTT. The rearrangement joins TRBV30 to TRBJ2-3, with a tentative D call TRBD1 (6 bases). The CDR3 has 14 amino acids. Trimming cost V 2 bases and J 1 base, with 10 bases left between them. Germline V lookup: CDR1 GTSNPN, CDR2 SVGIG (reference sequence).

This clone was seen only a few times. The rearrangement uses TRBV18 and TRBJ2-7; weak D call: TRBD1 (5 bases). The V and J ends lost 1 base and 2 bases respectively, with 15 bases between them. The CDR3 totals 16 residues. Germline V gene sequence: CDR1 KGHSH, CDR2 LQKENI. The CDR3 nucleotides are TGTGCCAGCTCACCACAGGCCAGGGAACCGCCCTACGAGCAGTACTTC. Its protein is CASSPQAREPPYEQYF.

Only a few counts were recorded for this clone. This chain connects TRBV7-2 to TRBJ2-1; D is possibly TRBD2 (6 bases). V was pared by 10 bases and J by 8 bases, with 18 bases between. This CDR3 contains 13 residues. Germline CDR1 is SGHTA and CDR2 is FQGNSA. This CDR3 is CATPREGADEQFF. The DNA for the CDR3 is TGTGCCACCCCGCGGGAAGGGGCGGATGAGCAGTTCTTC.